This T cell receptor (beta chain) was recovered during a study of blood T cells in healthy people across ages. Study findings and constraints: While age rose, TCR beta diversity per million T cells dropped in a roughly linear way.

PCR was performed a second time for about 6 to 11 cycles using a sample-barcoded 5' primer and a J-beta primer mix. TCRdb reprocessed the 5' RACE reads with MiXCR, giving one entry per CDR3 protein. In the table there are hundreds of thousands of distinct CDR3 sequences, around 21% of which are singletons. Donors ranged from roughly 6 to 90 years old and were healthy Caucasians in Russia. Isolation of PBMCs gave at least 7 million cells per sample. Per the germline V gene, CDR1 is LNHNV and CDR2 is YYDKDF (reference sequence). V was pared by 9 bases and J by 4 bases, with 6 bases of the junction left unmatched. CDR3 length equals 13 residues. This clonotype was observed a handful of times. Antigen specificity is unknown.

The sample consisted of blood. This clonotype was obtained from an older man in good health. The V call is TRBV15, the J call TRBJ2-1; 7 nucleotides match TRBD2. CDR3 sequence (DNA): TGTGCCACGGGGAGCGGGATGTACAATGAGCAGTTCTTC. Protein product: CATGSGMYNEQFF. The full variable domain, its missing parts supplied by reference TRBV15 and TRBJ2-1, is DAMVIQNPRYQVTQFGKPVTLSCSQTLNHNVMYWYQQKSSQAPKLLFHYYDKDFNNEADTPDNFQSRRPNTSFCFLDIRSPGLGDTAMYLCATGSGMYNEQFFGPGTRLTVL.